This section outlines one T cell receptor (beta chain) sequence together with its context. The protocol was immunoSEQ multiplex PCR, while the TCRdb copy is restricted to in-frame clones and leaves out a portion. The sample records some 70,000 clones, over 80% being singletons. This entry belongs to a study of T cell changes during pregnancy in multiple sclerosis. The CDR3 spans 17 residues. The sequencing used CD8+ T cells from peripheral blood mononuclear cells, collected in the third trimester of pregnancy. The chain links TRBV21-1 to TRBJ1-2; the D call of TRBD1 is as the table states it, not checked on the DNA. TRBV21-1 is a documented pseudogene. The clonotype was recovered from a female donor in good health, enrolled as a control in a pregnancy study. CDR3 sequence reads: CASSNSTPDTIFYGYTF. CDR3 sequence (DNA): TGTGCCAGCAGCAACTCTACCCCGGACACTATTTTCTATGGCTACACCTTC.